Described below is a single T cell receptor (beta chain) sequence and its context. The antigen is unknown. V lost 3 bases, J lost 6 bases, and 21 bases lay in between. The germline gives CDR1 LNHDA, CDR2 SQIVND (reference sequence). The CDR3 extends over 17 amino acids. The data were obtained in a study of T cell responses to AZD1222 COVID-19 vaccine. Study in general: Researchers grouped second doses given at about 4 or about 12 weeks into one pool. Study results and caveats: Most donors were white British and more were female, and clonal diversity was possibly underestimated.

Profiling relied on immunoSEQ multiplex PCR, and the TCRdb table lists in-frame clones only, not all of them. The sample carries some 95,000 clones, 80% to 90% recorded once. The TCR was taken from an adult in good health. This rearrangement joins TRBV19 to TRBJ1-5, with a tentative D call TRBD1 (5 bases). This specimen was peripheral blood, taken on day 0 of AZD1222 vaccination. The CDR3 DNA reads TGTGCCAGTAGTATTCTTGAGGGGTGGGCCCAGGGTCAGCCCCAGCATTTT. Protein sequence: CASSILEGWAQGQPQHF.